Listed below are T cell receptor beta chains from one sample, sequenced in a study of blood T cells in healthy people across ages. One entry per CDR3 protein, called by TCRdb with MiXCR from the 5' RACE reads. The data contain over a million distinct CDR3 sequences, 59% of them seen just once; the ten biggest clones take up 6.7%. Sequencing was done on a sample of blood. Source of these receptors: a man between 18 and 29 years old in good health. The CDR3 runs from the conserved cysteine through the conserved F or W. Fields, in order: J gene, V gene, D gene, clone size, CDR3 protein, CDR3 DNA. A D gene is named only where the DNA matches it firmly. Clone size, where shown, is once, few, many, or a class for clones that have expanded.

TRBJ2-5 | TRBV5-1 | TRBD2 | NA | CASSLDPSGRETQYF | TGCGCCAGCAGCTTGGATCCTAGCGGGAGGGAGACCCAGTACTTC
TRBJ2-5 | TRBV14 | NA | NA | CASSRGFKETQYF | TGTGCCAGCAGCCGAGGCTTCAAAGAGACCCAGTACTTC
TRBJ2-7 | TRBV3-1 | NA | NA | CASSPVSHEQYF | TGTGCCAGCAGCCCCGTCTCCCACGAGCAGTACTTC
TRBJ2-1 | TRBV20-1 | TRBD2 | NA | CSARTSGGRREFF | TGCAGTGCTCGGACTAGCGGGGGGCGCAGGGAGTTCTTC
TRBJ1-4 | TRBV10-3 | TRBD1 | few | CAISDPGQLNEKLFF | TGTGCCATCAGTGACCCGGGACAGCTCAATGAAAAACTGTTTTTT
TRBJ2-4 | TRBV4-1 | TRBD2 | many | CASSQGRENIQYF | TGCGCCAGCAGCCAGGGGAGGGAAAACATTCAGTACTTC
TRBJ2-4 | TRBV11-2 | NA | NA | CASSSPGVIDKNIQYF | TGTGCCAGCAGCTCCCCTGGAGTAATCGACAAAAACATTCAGTACTTC
TRBJ2-7 | TRBV29-1 | TRBD1 | NA | CSVEGQFYEQYF | TGCAGCGTTGAGGGACAGTTCTACGAGCAGTACTTC
TRBJ2-6 | TRBV15 | NA | NA | CATSGTSSGANVLTF | TGTGCCACCAGCGGGACCAGCTCTGGGGCCAACGTCCTGACTTTC
TRBJ2-5 | TRBV2 | TRBD2 | NA | CASRTTGGETQYF | TGTGCCAGCAGGACGACGGGAGGAGAGACCCAGTACTTC
TRBJ2-7 | TRBV7-2 | NA | NA | CASSLRKGEGPYEQYF | TGTGCCAGCAGCTTAAGAAAGGGAGAGGGCCCCTACGAGCAGTACTTC
TRBJ1-2 | TRBV27 | TRBD1 | NA | CASSFTETGGNGYTF | TGTGCCAGCAGTTTCACCGAGACAGGGGGCAATGGCTACACCTTC
TRBJ2-5 | TRBV4-2 | NA | NA | CTSSQDTFDNEQYF | TGTACCAGCAGCCAAGATACTTTTGACAATGAGCAGTACTTC
TRBJ2-7 | TRBV10-3 | TRBD2 | few | CAISESRTSGDTYEQYF | TGTGCCATCAGTGAGTCAAGGACTAGCGGGGACACCTACGAGCAGTACTTC
TRBJ2-3 | TRBV4-2 | NA | NA | CASSPGLSPTDTQYF | TGTGCCAGCAGCCCGGGACTTAGCCCCACAGATACGCAGTATTTT
TRBJ2-1 | TRBV2 | TRBD2 | NA | CASRAAGDYNEQFF | TGTGCCAGCAGGGCCGCGGGGGACTACAATGAGCAGTTCTTC
TRBJ2-3 | TRBV15 | NA | few | CATSRVRGVSTQYF | TGTGCCACCAGCAGAGTTAGGGGGGTTAGTACGCAGTATTTT
TRBJ2-7 | TRBV10-1 | NA | NA | CASSGWRGPLDEQYF | TGCGCCAGCAGTGGGTGGCGGGGACCTTTAGACGAGCAGTACTTC
TRBJ2-5 | TRBV6-6 | NA | NA | CASSYSARQETQYF | TGTGCCAGCAGTTACTCGGCCAGACAAGAGACCCAGTACTTC
TRBJ2-7 | TRBV10-3 | NA | NA | CAIRANSSPGYEQYF | TGTGCCATCAGAGCAAACTCCAGCCCCGGCTACGAGCAGTACTTC
TRBJ2-1 | TRBV5-1 | NA | NA | CASSSPGTRVIRNEQFF | TGCGCCAGCTCTTCGCCCGGGACAAGGGTTATTAGGAATGAGCAGTTCTTC
TRBJ2-1 | TRBV20-1 | TRBD1 | few | CSARDTRGLYNEQFF | TGCAGTGCTAGAGATACCAGGGGGCTCTACAATGAGCAGTTCTTC